The clone carrying this T cell receptor beta chain was detected many times. Its antigen is not known. The data were taken from a study of glioma-infiltrating T cells. The study's findings and limits: Above-expected tissue-blood divergence occurred in all gliomas, most in low-grade ones. Only very few CDR3 sequences appeared in both tissue and blood.

The iRepertoire nested amplicon-rescue multiplex PCR amplified TCR alpha and beta CDR3s from RNA. Input was 100-400 ng of tissue mRNA or PBMC total RNA. TCRdb passed the multiplex PCR reads through MiXCR, listing each CDR3 protein once. The data contain around 97,000 distinct CDR3 sequences, about 30% of them singletons. V dropped 6 bases and J dropped 0 bases, with 19 bases sitting between them. Germline V gives CDR1 MNHEY, CDR2 SMNVEV (reference sequence). The CDR3 length is 17 residues. The material sequenced was glioma tissue, nonneoplastic brain tissue, or PBMCs (not recorded which). The source is a human donor with low-grade glioma or glioblastoma, undergoing nonglioma brain surgery, or in good health (not recorded which). The chain employs TRBV27 and TRBJ2-3; no reliable D call. CDR3 in amino acids: CASSLMSPELSTDTQYF. In DNA form, the CDR3 reads TGTGCCAGCAGCCTCATGTCCCCCGAGTTAAGCACAGATACGCAGTATTTT.